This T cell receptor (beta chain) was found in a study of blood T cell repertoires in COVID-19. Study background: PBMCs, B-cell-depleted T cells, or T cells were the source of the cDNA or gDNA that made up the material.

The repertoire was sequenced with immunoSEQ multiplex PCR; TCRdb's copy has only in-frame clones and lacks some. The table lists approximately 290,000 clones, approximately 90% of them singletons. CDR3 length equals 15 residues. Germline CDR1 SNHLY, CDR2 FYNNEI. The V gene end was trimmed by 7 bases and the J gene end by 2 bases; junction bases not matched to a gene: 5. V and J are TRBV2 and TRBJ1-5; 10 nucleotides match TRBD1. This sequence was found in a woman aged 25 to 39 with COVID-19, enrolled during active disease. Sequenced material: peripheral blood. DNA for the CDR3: TGTGCCAGCATGCCCGGGACAGGGGGCAATCAGCCCCAGCATTTT. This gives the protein CASMPGTGGNQPQHF.